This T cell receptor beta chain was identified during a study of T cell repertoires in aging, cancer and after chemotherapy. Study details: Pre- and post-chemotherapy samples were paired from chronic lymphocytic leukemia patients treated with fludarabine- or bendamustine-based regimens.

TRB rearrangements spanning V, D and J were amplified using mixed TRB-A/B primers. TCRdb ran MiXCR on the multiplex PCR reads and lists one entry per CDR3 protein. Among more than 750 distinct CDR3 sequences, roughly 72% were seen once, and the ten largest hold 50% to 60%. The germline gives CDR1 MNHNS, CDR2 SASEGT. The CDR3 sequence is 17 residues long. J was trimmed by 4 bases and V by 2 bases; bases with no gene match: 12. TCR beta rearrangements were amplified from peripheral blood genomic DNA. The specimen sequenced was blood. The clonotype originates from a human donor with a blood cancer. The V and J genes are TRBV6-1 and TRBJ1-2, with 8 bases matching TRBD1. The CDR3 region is CASSERSGGQGGYGYTF. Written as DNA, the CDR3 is TGTGCCAGCAGTGAAAGGTCAGGGGGCCAAGGAGGCTATGGCTACACCTTC.